Below, 10 T cell receptor beta chains from the same sample are listed, as sequenced in a study of identical twins. Each CDR3 protein gets one entry after TCRdb re-called the 5' RACE reads with MiXCR. The sample shows 700,000 to 950,000 distinct CDR3 sequences, 9% to 15% of them seen only once. These records were also assigned to another study, of yellow fever vaccine responses in identical twins.

Sequences were obtained from PBMCs. The receptor source for this set is a woman aged 18-35 years in good health.

This clonotype was seen a few times. The rearrangement links TRBV3-1 to TRBJ2-3, with TRBD2 matching 7 bases. This CDR3 is 17 amino acids long. Germline CDR1 LGHDT, CDR2 YNNKEL (reference sequence). V trimming: 3 bases; J trimming: 0 bases; junction bases outside the gene matches: 9. DNA for the CDR3: TGTGCCAGCAGCCAGGCATGGGGGGGACTTAGCACAGATACGCAGTATTTT. As protein: CASSQAWGGLSTDTQYF.

This clonotype was counted between two and nine times. This chain uses TRBV7-8 with TRBJ1-1, with D perhaps matching TRBD1 (5 bases). Germline-derived CDR1 and CDR2 are SGHVS and FQNEAQ. V lost 6 bases and J lost 11, with 19 bases in between. This CDR3 is built from 13 residues. CDR3 amino acids: CASSQDSFLPAFF. The CDR3 DNA follows: TGTGCCAGCAGTCAAGACAGCTTTCTCCCGGCTTTCTTT.

This clonotype has only a few counts. This chain uses TRBV6-1 with TRBJ1-1; D gene ambiguous. This CDR3 has 15 amino acids. The germline V gene has CDR1 MNHNS and CDR2 SASEGT. The ends were cut back, 6 bases at V and 6 bases at J, with 20 bases in the middle. The CDR3 protein is CASRKTTSGFPEAFF. The CDR3 DNA reads as TGTGCCAGCAGAAAAACTACCTCGGGGTTTCCTGAAGCTTTCTTT.

This clonotype was recorded at least ten times. The chain has TRBV5-1 and TRBJ1-2, with a tentative D call TRBD1 (5 bases). Trimming left V 5 bases short and J 5 bases short, with 19 bases between. Germline CDR1 is SGHRS and CDR2 is YFSETQ. This CDR3 is 15 amino acids long. The CDR3 reads CASRRFGQGEYGYTF. Written as DNA, the CDR3 is TGCGCCAGCAGGAGATTTGGGCAGGGCGAGTATGGCTACACCTTC. The variable domain in full, completed from reference TRBV5-1 and TRBJ1-2, reads KAGVTQTPRYLIKTRGQQVTLSCSPISGHRSVSWYQQTPGQGLQFLFEYFSETQRNKGNFPGRFSGRQFSNSRSEMNVSTLELGDSALYLCASRRFGQGEYGYTFGSGTRLTVV.

The CDR3 DNA follows: TGTGCCAGCAGTGAGAGCCCGGTCGCCTATAATTCACCCCTCCACTTT. Protein: CASSESPVAYNSPLHF. The gene calls are TRBV6-4 and TRBJ1-6, with D hard to call. CDR1 and CDR2 (germline): MRHNA, SNTAGT. V was shortened by 3 bases and J by 2 bases, with 11 bases between the two germline ends. This CDR3 contains 16 residues.

This clonotype was detected only a few times. For the CDR3, the DNA is TGCGCCAGCAGTGAAACCTATAGCTCCTACGAGCAGTACGTC. Translating gives CASSETYSSYEQYV. This chain uses TRBV10-2 with TRBJ2-7; D unclear. Germline CDR1 and CDR2: WSHSY and SAAADI. CDR3 length equals 14 residues. The V end lost 3 bases, the J end lost 0 bases, and 9 bases lay between the germline ends.

There are many counts of this clonotype. This chain joins TRBV25-1 and TRBJ1-5; the D is unclear. Trimming removed 2 bases at V and 0 bases at J, with 5 bases between. Germline values: CDR1 MGHDK, CDR2 SYGVNS. CDR3 size: 14 residues. The CDR3 spells CASSEPYSNQPQHF. CDR3 DNA sequence: TGTGCCAGCAGTGAACCCTATAGCAATCAGCCCCAGCATTTT. Full variable domain (rest looked up from reference TRBV25-1 and TRBJ1-5): EADIYQTPRYLVIGTGKKITLECSQTMGHDKMYWYQQDPGMELHLIHYSYGVNSTEKGDLSSESTVSRIRTEHFPLTLESARPSHTSQYLCASSEPYSNQPQHFGDGTRLSIL.

In its sample, this clonotype was seen many times. The chain couples TRBV7-9 to TRBJ1-2; 7 bases fit TRBD1. This CDR3 contains 14 residues. Germline loops: CDR1 SEHNR, CDR2 FQNEAQ (reference sequence). With V trimmed by 5 bases and J by 14 bases, 17 bases remained unmatched. CDR3 loop: CASSTGTVTPHQTF. The DNA for the CDR3 is TGTGCCAGCAGCACCGGGACAGTCACTCCCCATCAGACCTTC.

The sample holds a few counts of this clonotype. The J gene is TRBJ2-3, the V gene TRBV12-3 or TRBV12-4; 7 bases line up with TRBD2. J lost 1 base, V lost 2 bases, and 6 bases had no gene match. The CDR3 contains 16 residues. The CDR3 reads CASSLLGAGRTDTQYF. CDR3 nucleotides: TGTGCCAGCAGTTTATTGGGAGCGGGGCGCACAGATACGCAGTATTTT.

The chain is built from TRBV14 and TRBJ2-1, with D tentatively TRBD1 (6 bases). This CDR3 comprises 16 residues. Germline V CDR1 and CDR2: SGHDN, FVKESK. Trimming took 1 base from V and 9 from J, leaving 19 bases between them. CDR3 region: CASSQGTGALRGEQFF. CDR3 sequence (DNA): TGTGCCAGCAGCCAAGGCACCGGGGCTCTCAGGGGTGAGCAGTTCTTC. Filled out from reference TRBV14 and TRBJ2-1, the complete variable domain reads EAGVTQFPSHSVIEKGQTVTLRCDPISGHDNLYWYRRVMGKEIKFLLHFVKESKQDESGMPNNRFLAERTGGTYSTLKVQPAELEDSGVYFCASSQGTGALRGEQFFGPGTRLTVL.